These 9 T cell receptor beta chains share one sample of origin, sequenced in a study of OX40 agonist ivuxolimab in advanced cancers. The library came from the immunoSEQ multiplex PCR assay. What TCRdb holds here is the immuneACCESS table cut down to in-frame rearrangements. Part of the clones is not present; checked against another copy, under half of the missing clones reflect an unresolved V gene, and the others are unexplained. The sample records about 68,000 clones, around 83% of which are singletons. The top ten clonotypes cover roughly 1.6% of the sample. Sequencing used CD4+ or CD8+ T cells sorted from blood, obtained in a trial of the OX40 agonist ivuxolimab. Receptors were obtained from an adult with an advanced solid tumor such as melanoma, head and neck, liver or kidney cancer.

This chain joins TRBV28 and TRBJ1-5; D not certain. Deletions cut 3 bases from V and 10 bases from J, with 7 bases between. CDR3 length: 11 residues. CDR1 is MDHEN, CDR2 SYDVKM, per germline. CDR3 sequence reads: CASSLNPPQHF. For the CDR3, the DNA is TGTGCCAGCAGTTTGAATCCCCCCCAGCATTTT.

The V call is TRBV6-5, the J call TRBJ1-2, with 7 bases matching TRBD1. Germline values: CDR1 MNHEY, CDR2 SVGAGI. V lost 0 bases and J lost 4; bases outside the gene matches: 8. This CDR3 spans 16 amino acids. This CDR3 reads CASSYSLRGVPYGYTF. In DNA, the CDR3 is TGTGCCAGCAGTTACTCCCTCAGGGGGGTCCCCTATGGCTACACCTTC.

Written as DNA, the CDR3 is TGTGCCAGCAGTTCTCATAGCGGGAGGCTCAATGAGCAGTTCTTC. It yields the protein CASSSHSGRLNEQFF. The chain joins TRBV28 to TRBJ2-1; 10 nucleotides align to TRBD2. Germline V gene lookup returns CDR1 MDHEN and CDR2 SYDVKM. The V segment lost 4 bases and the J segment 6 bases; nucleotides outside the gene matches: 6. This CDR3 region has 15 residues. The full variable domain, its missing parts supplied by reference TRBV28 and TRBJ2-1, is DVKVTQSSRYLVKRTGEKVFLECVQDMDHENMFWYRQDPGLGLRLIYFSYDVKMKEKGDIPEGYSVSREKKERFSLILESASTNQTSMYLCASSSHSGRLNEQFFGPGTRLTVL.

The CDR3: CASSPRDSYNEQFF. In DNA, the CDR3 is TGTGCCAGCAGCCCCCGGGACTCCTACAATGAGCAGTTCTTC. J is TRBJ2-1 and V is TRBV7-2, with D perhaps TRBD2 (5 bases). Germline V CDR1 and CDR2: SGHTA, FQGNSA. The CDR3 covers 14 residues. Trimming shortened V by 5 bases and J by 0 bases, and 8 bases separated the two germline ends. Variable domain in full (rest from reference TRBV7-2 and TRBJ2-1): GAGVSQSPSNKVTEKGKDVELRCDPISGHTALYWYRQSLGQGLEFLIYFQGNSAPDKSGLPSDRFSAERTGGSVSTLTIQRTQQEDSAVYLCASSPRDSYNEQFFGPGTRLTVL.

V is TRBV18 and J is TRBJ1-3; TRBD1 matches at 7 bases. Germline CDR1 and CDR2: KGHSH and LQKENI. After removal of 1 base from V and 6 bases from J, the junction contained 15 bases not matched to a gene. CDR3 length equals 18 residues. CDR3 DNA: TGTGCCAGCTCACCACTCTCGACAGGGCTCATTACCTTAAACACCATATATTTT. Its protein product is CASSPLSTGLITLNTIYF. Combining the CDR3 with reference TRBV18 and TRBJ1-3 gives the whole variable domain NAGVMQNPRHLVRRRGQEARLRCSPMKGHSHVYWYRQLPEEGLKFMVYLQKENIIDESGMPKERFSAEFPKEGPSILRIQQVVRGDSAAYFCASSPLSTGLITLNTIYFGEGSWLTVV.

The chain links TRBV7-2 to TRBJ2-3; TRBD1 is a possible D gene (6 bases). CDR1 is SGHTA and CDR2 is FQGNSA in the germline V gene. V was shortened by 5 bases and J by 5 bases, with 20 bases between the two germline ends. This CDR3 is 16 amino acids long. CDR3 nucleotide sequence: TGTGCCAGCAGCCCCCAGGGGAGCGGCCCAGGAGATACGCAGTATTTT. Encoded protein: CASSPQGSGPGDTQYF.

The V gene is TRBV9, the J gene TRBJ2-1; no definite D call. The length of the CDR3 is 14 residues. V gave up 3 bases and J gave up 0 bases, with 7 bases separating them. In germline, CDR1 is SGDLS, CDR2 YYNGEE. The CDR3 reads CASSGDYSYNEQFF. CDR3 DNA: TGTGCCAGCAGCGGAGATTACTCCTACAATGAGCAGTTCTTC.

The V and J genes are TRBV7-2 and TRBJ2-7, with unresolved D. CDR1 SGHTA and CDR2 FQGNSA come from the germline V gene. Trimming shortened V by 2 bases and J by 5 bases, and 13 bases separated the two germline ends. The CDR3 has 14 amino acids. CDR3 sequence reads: CASSLTRALNEQYF. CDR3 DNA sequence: TGTGCCAGCAGCTTAACCCGGGCGTTGAACGAGCAGTACTTC.

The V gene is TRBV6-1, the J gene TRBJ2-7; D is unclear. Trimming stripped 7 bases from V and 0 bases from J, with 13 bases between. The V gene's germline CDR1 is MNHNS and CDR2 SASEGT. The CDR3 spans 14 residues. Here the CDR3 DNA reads TGTGCCAGCATGAGGAGTCAGAACTCCTACGAGCAGTACTTC. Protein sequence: CASMRSQNSYEQYF.